The clone carrying this T cell receptor (beta chain) was seen just once. Antigen specificity is unknown. Approximately 10 milliliters was the volume of peripheral blood drawn from each donor. A sample-barcoded 5' primer and a J-beta primer mix were used in a second PCR of roughly 7 to 11 cycles. One entry per CDR3 protein results from TCRdb running MiXCR on the 5' RACE reads. The sample contains around 2 million distinct CDR3 sequences, 35% to 50% of which appear only once. These data are taken from a study of blood T cells in healthy people across ages. General observations from the study: The donors' CMV status was not determined, possibly confounding changes in expanded clonotypes. Estimates based on one million T cells were treated as lower bounds.

Looked up from germline, CDR1 is DFQATT and CDR2 is SNEGSKA (reference sequence). The CDR3 spans 18 residues. This receptor was obtained from a human donor in good health. The sequenced material came from blood. This sequence joins TRBV20-1 and TRBJ2-5; D could derive from TRBD1 or TRBD2 (5 bases each). The J call is uncertain, as TRBJ2-7 better fits the DNA end. The CDR3 DNA reads as TGCAGTGCTAGAGATCCGAGTAATCCGGGGACGAGACGCAACGAGCAGTACTTC. As protein: CSARDPSNPGTRRNEQYF.